The 3 T cell receptor beta chains listed next were all sequenced from one sample in a study of CD8+ T cells in alopecia areata. cDNA reverse transcribed from extracted RNA served as the sequencing template. Clones were sequenced by immunoSEQ multiplex PCR, and TCRdb holds only the in-frame ones, with some missing. The sample shows 90,000 to 150,000 clones, approximately 53% of them seen only once. Treatment noted: oral pan-JAK inhibitor, 5-10 mg twice daily. This specimen was CD4+ T cells sorted from blood, taken at week 4, from a patient treated with tofacitinib. The receptor set was obtained from a human donor with alopecia areata.

The rearrangement links TRBV29-1 to TRBJ2-7; 10 nucleotides agree with TRBD2. The CDR3 is 15 residues long. Germline CDR1 reads SQVTM; CDR2 reads ANQGSEA. J was trimmed by 2 bases and V by 8 bases; bases with no gene match: 12. The CDR3 DNA reads as TGCAGCACCCAGTTGGGTAGCGGGGGGACCTACGAGCAGTACTTC. Translated: CSTQLGSGGTYEQYF.

This sequence joins TRBV6-1 and TRBJ2-3, with a weak D call TRBD2 (7 bases). V lost 6 bases to trimming and J lost 2 bases, with 15 bases between them. Germline V gene data show CDR1 as MNHNS and CDR2 as SASEGT. This CDR3 comprises 15 residues. CDR3: CASRGTGTITDTQYF. In nucleotides, the CDR3 is TGTGCCAGCAGGGGAACAGGGACTATCACAGATACGCAGTATTTT.

This clone occurred a few times. The CDR3 loop reads CASSLGPKGQGTDTQYF. The CDR3 DNA sequence: TGTGCCAGCAGCTTAGGACCGAAGGGACAGGGCACAGATACGCAGTATTTT. J is TRBJ2-3 and V is TRBV7-9; 8 positions match TRBD1. Germline V CDR1 and CDR2: SEHNR, FQNEAQ (reference sequence). Germline trimming cut 1 base from V and 1 base from J; bases unmatched to any gene: 7. The CDR3 contains 17 residues. Using reference TRBV7-9 and TRBJ2-3 for the parts outside the CDR3, the full variable domain is DTGVSQNPRHKITKRGQNVTFRCDPISEHNRLYWYRQTLGQGPEFLTYFQNEAQLEKSRLLSDRFSAERPKGSFSTLEIQRTEQGDSAMYLCASSLGPKGQGTDTQYFGPGTRLTVL.